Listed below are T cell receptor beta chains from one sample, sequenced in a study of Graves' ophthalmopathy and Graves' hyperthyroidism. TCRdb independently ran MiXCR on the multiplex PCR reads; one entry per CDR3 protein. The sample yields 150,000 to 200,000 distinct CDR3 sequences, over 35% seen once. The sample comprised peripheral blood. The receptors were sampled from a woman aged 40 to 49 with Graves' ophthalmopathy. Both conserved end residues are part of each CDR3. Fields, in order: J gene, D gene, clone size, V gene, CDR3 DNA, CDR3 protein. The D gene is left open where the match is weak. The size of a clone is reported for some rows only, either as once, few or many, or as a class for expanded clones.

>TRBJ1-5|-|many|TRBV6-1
TGTGCCAGCAGTGAAGCGGGCAGCTCTAATCAGCCCCAGCATTTT
CASSEAGSSNQPQHF
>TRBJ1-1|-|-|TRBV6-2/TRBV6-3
TGTGCCAGCAGTTCCCTTCCTTTCTTT
CASSSLPFF
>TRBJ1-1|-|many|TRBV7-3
TGTGCCAGCAACAGGGATGGTAGTTACACTGAAGCTTTCTTT
CASNRDGSYTEAFF
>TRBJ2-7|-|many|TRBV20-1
TGCAGTGCTAGAGACCCGGACAGTCGCTACGAGCAGTACTTC
CSARDPDSRYEQYF
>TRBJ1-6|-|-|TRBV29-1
TGCAGCGTTCAACAGGAAAATAATTCACCCCTCCACTTT
CSVQQENNSPLHF
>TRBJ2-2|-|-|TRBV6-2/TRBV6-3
TGTGCCAGCAGTTACCGCCTAAGGCGGGCGGGACCAGTGAGGAAGCTGTTTTTT
CASSYRLRRAGPVRKLFF
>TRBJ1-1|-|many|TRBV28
TGTGCCACCAACAGGGTAGTAGTGAACACTGAAGCTTTCTTT
CATNRVVVNTEAFF
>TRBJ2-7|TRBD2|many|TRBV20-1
TGCAGTGTCCCACCCCTTTATCTGCTAGCGGGAGGATCCTACGAGCAGTACTTC
CSVPPLYLLAGGSYEQYF
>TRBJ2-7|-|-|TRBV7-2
TGTGCCAGCAGCCCCCTAAAGGGGACCTACGAGCAGTACTTC
CASSPLKGTYEQYF
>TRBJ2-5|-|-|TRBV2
TGTGCCAGCAGTGACCCCAGTCCAGGGACCCAGTACTTC
CASSDPSPGTQYF
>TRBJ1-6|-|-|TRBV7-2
TGTGCCAGCAGCTTAGCCCTCGGGGGCGGGTCCTATAATTCACCCCTCCACTTT
CASSLALGGGSYNSPLHF
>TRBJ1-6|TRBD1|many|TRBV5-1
TGCGCCAGCAGCTTGGCAGGGGGCTATGCACCCCTCCACTTT
CASSLAGGYAPLHF
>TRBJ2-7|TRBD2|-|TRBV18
TGTGCCAGCTCACCAGGAGCGGGGGGATTCTACGAGCAGTACTTC
CASSPGAGGFYEQYF
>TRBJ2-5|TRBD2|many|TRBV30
TGTGCCTGGAGGACTAGCGGGGGGCAAGAGACCCAGTACTTC
CAWRTSGGQETQYF
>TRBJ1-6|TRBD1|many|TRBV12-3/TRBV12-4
TGTGCCAGCAGCCCGGACAGGGGGCGTTCCTATAATTCACCCCTCCACTTT
CASSPDRGRSYNSPLHF
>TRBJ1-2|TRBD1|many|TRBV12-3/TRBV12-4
TGTGCCAGCAGTTCAGGGGGCGGCTACACCTTC
CASSSGGGYTF
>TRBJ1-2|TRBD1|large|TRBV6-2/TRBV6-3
TGTGCCAGCAGTTACTCTTGGCAGGGGGCATATGGCTACACCTTC
CASSYSWQGAYGYTF
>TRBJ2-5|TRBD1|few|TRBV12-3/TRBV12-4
TGTGCCAGCACCGGGACAGCGCAAGAGACCCAGTACTTC
CASTGTAQETQYF
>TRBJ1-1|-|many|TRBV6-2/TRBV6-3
TGTGCCAGCAGTTACGGTTCCTACACTGAAGCTTTCTTT
CASSYGSYTEAFF
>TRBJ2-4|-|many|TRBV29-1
TGCAGCGTTGAAGTTTCCCTCAGAACAGGTTATACATCCAAAAACATTCAGTACTTC
CSVEVSLRTGYTSKNIQYF
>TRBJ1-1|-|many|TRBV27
TGTGCCAGCAGTTTACTCGGCAGGGACACTGAAGCTTTCTTT
CASSLLGRDTEAFF
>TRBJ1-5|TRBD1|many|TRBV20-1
TGCAGTGCTCACGTAACCAACAGGGGGCAATTGGACAATCAGCCCCAGCATTTT
CSAHVTNRGQLDNQPQHF
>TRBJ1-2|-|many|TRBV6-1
TGTGCCAGCAGTGAAATTTCAAACTATGGCTACACCTTC
CASSEISNYGYTF
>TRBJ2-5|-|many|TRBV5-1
TGCGCCAGCAGCTTGGGAGAGTACCAAGAGACCCAGTACTTC
CASSLGEYQETQYF
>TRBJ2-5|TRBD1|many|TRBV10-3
TGTGCCATCAGTGAGTCCGGGACAGGGGGCCGACAGACCCAGTACTTC
CAISESGTGGRQTQYF
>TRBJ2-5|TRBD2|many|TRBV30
TGTGCCTGGAGTGCGGGACTATTCGAGACCCAGTACTTC
CAWSAGLFETQYF
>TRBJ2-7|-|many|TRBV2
TGTGCCAGCAGTCAGGACTACTACGAGCAGTACTTC
CASSQDYYEQYF
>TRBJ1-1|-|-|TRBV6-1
TGTGCCAGCACCGCCCGGGGTTTACGAACTGAAGCTTTCTTT
CASTARGLRTEAFF
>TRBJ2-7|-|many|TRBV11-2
TGTGCCAGCAGCAGAAGGGGGGGGAGCTCCTACGAGCAGTACTTC
CASSRRGGSSYEQYF
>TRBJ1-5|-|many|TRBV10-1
TGCGCCAGCAGTGAAGGCCAGAATCAGCCCCAGCATTTT
CASSEGQNQPQHF
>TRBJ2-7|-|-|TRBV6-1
TGTGCCAGCAGTGAATATGGTTACGAGCAGTACTTC
CASSEYGYEQYF